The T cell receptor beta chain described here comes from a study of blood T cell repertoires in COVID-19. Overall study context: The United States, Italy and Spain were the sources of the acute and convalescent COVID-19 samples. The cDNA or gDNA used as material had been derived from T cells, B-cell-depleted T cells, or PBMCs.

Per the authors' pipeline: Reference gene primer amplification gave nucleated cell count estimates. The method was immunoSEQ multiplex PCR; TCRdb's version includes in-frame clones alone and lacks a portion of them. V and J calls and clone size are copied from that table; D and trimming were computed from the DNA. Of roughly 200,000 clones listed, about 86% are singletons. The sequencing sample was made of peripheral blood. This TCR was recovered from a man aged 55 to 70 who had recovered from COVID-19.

The CDR3 coding sequence is TGCGCCAGCAGCCAAGATAACGCGCGGGACAGGGGAACCTACGAGCAGTACTTC. It encodes CASSQDNARDRGTYEQYF. This chain connects TRBV4-3 to TRBJ2-7, with 10 bases that match TRBD1. The CDR3 length is 18 residues. The trim removed 0 bases at V and 2 bases at J, leaving 10 bases unmatched. The germline gives CDR1 LGHNA, CDR2 YSLEER.